This is a list of T cell receptor beta chains from one sample in a study of blood T cell repertoires in COVID-19. Clones were read by immunoSEQ multiplex PCR, and TCRdb kept only the in-frame ones, dropping some. The sample has over 250,000 clones, about 87% seen once; the top ten hold 2.5% to 3.5%. Sequenced: PBMCs or T cells enriched from blood (not recorded which). These receptors originate from a woman aged 50 to 60 who had recovered from COVID-19. Each CDR3 is given with its conserved first and last residue. A D gene is named only where the DNA matches it firmly. Size is stated for part of the rows, as once, few or many counts, or as a class when the clone is expanded.

TRBV28	.	TRBJ1-2	TRBD1	TGTGCCAGCAGCTTAGACAGGGTAGGCTATGGCTACACCTTC	CASSLDRVGYGYTF
TRBV11-3	.	TRBJ2-2	.	TGTGCCAGCAGCCCCGGGACTTTGAACACCGGGGAGCTGTTTTTT	CASSPGTLNTGELFF
TRBV30	.	TRBJ1-4	.	TGTGCCTGGAGTAAACAGAATAATGAAAAACTGTTTTTT	CAWSKQNNEKLFF
TRBV27	.	TRBJ1-1	TRBD1	TGTGCCAGCAGCCTGACAGGGCCCAACACTGAAGCTTTCTTT	CASSLTGPNTEAFF
TRBV27	.	TRBJ1-4	TRBD1	TGTGCCAGCAGTTTGAAGACAGGGGGCGAAAAACTGTTTTTT	CASSLKTGGEKLFF
TRBV25-1	.	TRBJ1-5	TRBD1	TGTGCCAGCAGTGATCACGGACAGGGGGCCCATCAGCCCCAGCATTTT	CASSDHGQGAHQPQHF
TRBV6-1	.	TRBJ2-1	.	TGTGCCAGCAGTGAGGGACTTTACAATGAGCAGTTCTTC	CASSEGLYNEQFF
TRBV5-8	once	TRBJ2-5	.	TGTGCCAGCGGGATCAGGGGCGCGGAGACCCAGTACTTC	CASGIRGAETQYF
TRBV7-2	few	TRBJ2-1	TRBD1	TGTGCCAGCAGCAGGTGGACAGGGGAGAATGAGCAGTTCTTC	CASSRWTGENEQFF
TRBV7-2	.	TRBJ2-7	TRBD1	TGTGCCAGCAGCCCAGGGACAGTAAAAACCTACGAGCAGTACTTC	CASSPGTVKTYEQYF
TRBV7-9	.	TRBJ1-2	TRBD1	TGTGCCAGCAGCCTACCGGGACAGCGCTATGGCTACACCTTC	CASSLPGQRYGYTF
TRBV20-1	few	TRBJ2-7	TRBD2	TGCAGTGCTAGTAACGGGAGGGGTTCCTACGAGCAGTACTTC	CSASNGRGSYEQYF
TRBV9	.	TRBJ1-2	TRBD1	TGTGCCAGCAGTCCAACCGGGACAGGAGTTGATGGCTACACCTTC	CASSPTGTGVDGYTF
TRBV4-1	.	TRBJ1-4	.	TGCGCCAGCAGCCAAGGGCGGCTGGATGAAAAACTGTTTTTT	CASSQGRLDEKLFF
TRBV5-4	.	TRBJ2-5	.	TGTGCCAGCAGCCCGGGGGGCGGGTCAGAGACCCAGTACTTC	CASSPGGGSETQYF